The following is a T cell receptor beta chain sequence with its context. The antigen it recognizes is unknown. Base-call qualities are not available, and no considerably larger clone is one nucleotide away. Trimming takes 1 base from V and 0 bases from J, and the germline ends sit 11 bases apart. CDR1 and CDR2, per the germline V gene (reference sequence), are DFQATT and SNEGSKA. The CDR3 contains 15 residues, cysteine and phenylalanine counted. Of all the DNA, just the CDR3 is kept, 45 bases in frame from base 1. In the paper's terms, the treatment or condition label means: live attenuated yellow fever vaccine strain. At each blood-draw timepoint, two biological replicates of bulk PBMCs were obtained. PBMCs were isolated from peripheral blood using a standard Ficoll-Paque protocol. RNA was extracted with TriZol from bulk PBMCs, CD4 and CD8 fractions, and dextramer-positive and dextramer-negative fractions.

Sequencing was performed on an Illumina NovaSeq 6000. TCR cDNA was synthesized by 5'RACE template switching, through which a universal primer site and unique molecular identifiers were introduced. Priming of cDNA synthesis was performed from both the TCR alpha and TCR beta constant segments. Library amplification involved two PCR steps, and the second step added sample barcodes and sequencing adapters. Sequencing of the libraries was done on either Illumina HiSeq 2500 (2x100 bp) or NovaSeq (2x150 bp). In the paper's pipeline: Demultiplexing of reads and collapsing into UMI consensus sequences were performed with MIGEC, and V(D)J alignment was carried out with MiXCR. Using edgeR on replicate PBMC samples, clonotypes were called vaccine-responding if FDR was below 0.01 and the log2 fold change was above 5 up to day 15. CD4 or CD8 identity was assigned to each bulk clonotype according to whether the clonotype was present at higher abundance in the sequenced CD4 repertoire or the sequenced CD8 repertoire. The raw public data were reprocessed by TCRdb itself: fastp quality trimming at Q25, MiXCR clonotype calling, in-frame beta chains only. Merged by CDR3 protein, the rows form single entries marked with the most common genes and DNA. The V and J calls here are based on TCRdb, not the publication. This sample comprises about 430,000 distinct CDR3 sequences, roughly a sixth of them detected only once. Of the sample, around 17% is held by the ten largest clones.

This specimen comes from a study of T cells after yellow fever vaccination (dated by TCRdb to between 2018 and 2021). Regarding the complete study: The SMART-Seq v4 Ultra Low Input RNA kit was used to prepare libraries from fractions with low cell numbers. To track T-cell clones before and after primary and booster YFV17D yellow fever vaccination, bulk TCR alpha and beta repertoires were sequenced longitudinally. Two healthy male donors, one aged 18 to 30 and one aged 30 to 39 years, were included in the cohort. Blood was collected at multiple timepoints before and after primary and secondary immunization, and bulk PBMC replicates and cell subsets were isolated.

Study-level results and caveats: Compared with the primary T-cell response, the secondary T-cell response was weaker but faster, peaking on day 5 rather than day 15. Because abundant contaminating clonotypes from the bulk population could be contained in FACS-sorted repertoires, computational filtering was required. A small share of clonotypes occurred in both CD4 and CD8 compartments, likely arising from convergent recombination. Only a couple of donors were included in the study, so the extent to which the findings can be generalized is limited. After the booster, most clones that had expanded after primary vaccination were detected again (over 95% of CD4 and under 90% of CD8), suggesting broad maintenance of memory.

This sequence originates from a man aged 18 to 30 who received the YFV17D yellow fever vaccine. The sequenced sample was PBMCs, obtained before the yellow fever booster vaccination. Recombination linked TRBV20-1 to TRBJ2-3; confidence is insufficient to name the D gene. The CDR3 protein sequence reads: CSARGADTSTDTQYF. The nucleotides are TGCAGTGCTAGAGGGGCGGATACTAGCACAGATACGCAGTATTTT.